This is a list of T cell receptor beta chains from one sample in a study of lymphopenia after photon versus proton radiotherapy. Sequencing was performed with immunoSEQ multiplex PCR; in TCRdb, only in-frame clones are kept and a portion is missing. This sample has 55,000 to 70,000 clones, with 70% to 90% found just once. The source was peripheral blood, collected from a patient treated with photon-based radiotherapy. These receptors came from a man aged 35-49 years with gastric cancer. CDR3s include the opening cysteine and the closing phenylalanine or tryptophan.

CDR3 protein: CASSQASGGAQNIQYF
V gene: TRBV4-3
J gene: TRBJ2-4

CDR3 protein: CATSRDGVGELFF
V gene: TRBV15
J gene: TRBJ2-2

CDR3 protein: CASSARGLLYNEQFF
V gene: TRBV9
J gene: TRBJ2-1

CDR3 protein: CASREDRDEQCF
V gene: TRBV2
J gene: TRBJ2-7

CDR3 protein: CSVLRGLGEKLFF
V gene: TRBV29-1
J gene: TRBJ1-4

CDR3 protein: CSVEGTGAKTQYF
V gene: TRBV29-1
J gene: TRBJ2-5

CDR3 protein: CASKLGSNTEAFF
V gene: TRBV2
J gene: TRBJ1-1

CDR3 protein: CASSLWGPGTGNTIYF
V gene: TRBV7-2
J gene: TRBJ1-3

CDR3 protein: CASSVGGTISGANVLTF
V gene: TRBV9
J gene: TRBJ2-6

CDR3 protein: CAWRDRGIGNQPQHF
V gene: TRBV30
J gene: TRBJ1-5

CDR3 protein: CASSDRAGANVLTF
V gene: TRBV6-4
J gene: TRBJ2-6

CDR3 protein: CASSQDRGSPLHF
V gene: TRBV4-3
J gene: TRBJ1-6

CDR3 protein: CASSRTGNTREQYF
V gene: TRBV11-1
J gene: TRBJ2-7

CDR3 protein: CASSFGPGTEPQHF
V gene: TRBV7-2
J gene: TRBJ1-5

CDR3 protein: CASSLIGVGYTF
V gene: TRBV7-2
J gene: TRBJ1-2

CDR3 protein: CASSNTGGTDTQYF
V gene: TRBV6-5
J gene: TRBJ2-3

CDR3 protein: CASRGGPSTQYGYTF
V gene: TRBV5-5
J gene: TRBJ1-2

CDR3 protein: CASSPTLKQGTGELFF
V gene: TRBV4-3
J gene: TRBJ2-2

CDR3 protein: CAWVTGGLSEQYF
V gene: TRBV30
J gene: TRBJ2-7

CDR3 protein: CASSIGDRRDTEAFF
V gene: TRBV19
J gene: TRBJ1-1

CDR3 protein: CAWSVSNPGAFF
V gene: TRBV30
J gene: TRBJ1-1

CDR3 protein: CASSLGTSGADTQYF
V gene: TRBV5-1
J gene: TRBJ2-3

CDR3 protein: CASSQDTDGKETQYF
V gene: TRBV4-3
J gene: TRBJ2-5